This T cell receptor beta chain was retrieved from a study of human T cells and chemical hapten exposure. The overall study: Patches with 0.01% DPC went on the upper back, and the tests were read at 6 days.

J gave up 5 bases and V 9 bases, and 12 bases lay outside the gene matches. Looked up from germline, CDR1 is SGHAT and CDR2 is FQNNGV. The length of the CDR3 is 14 residues. Time point: patch test 1, 2 weeks after DPC sensitization. Sample treatment: therapeutic diphenylcyclopropenone sensitization with weekly scalp DPC. This clonotype was detected ten times or more. Single cDNA molecules in the library carried unique molecular identifiers attached during preparation. Per the original methods: Samples ranged from 23,224 to 690,600 TCRs, with a median of around 100,000. TCRdb recomputed calls from the RACE reads with MiXCR, one row per CDR3 protein. None of the V and J calls come from the authors' own analysis; TCRdb made them. Here the sample spans around 380,000 distinct CDR3 sequences, approximately 5% being singletons.

This chain connects TRBV11-2 to TRBJ2-5, with TRBD2 matching 7 bases. This specimen was whole blood, taken in connection with sensitization to the hapten diphenylcyclopropenone (DPC). The clonotype was recovered from a woman aged 45-65 years with alopecia areata. Some clones in this sample may be carry-over from other donors' samples. In DNA, the CDR3 is TGTGCCAGTGGTCCGGGACTAAGGGAGGAGACCCAGTACTTC. Translation gives CASGPGLREETQYF. Variable domain in full (rest from reference TRBV11-2 and TRBJ2-5): EAGVAQSPRYKIIEKRQSVAFWCNPISGHATLYWYQQILGQGPKLLIQFQNNGVVDDSQLPKDRFSAERLKGVDSTLKIQPAKLEDSAVYLCASGPGLREETQYFGPGTRLLVL.